The 4 T cell receptor beta chains reported below all come from one sample, sequenced in a study of control samples from healthy donors and cancer patients. Assay used: immunoSEQ multiplex PCR; TCRdb lists only in-frame clones, some missing. Of around 99,000 clones in the sample, around 88% are singletons; the top ten hold roughly 15%. Sequenced: blood. The receptors here all came from a woman between 45 and 65 years old in good health.

The chain joins TRBV5-1 to TRBJ2-2; D perhaps matches TRBD2 (6 bases). With 4 bases removed from V and 0 bases from J, the gap between germline ends came to 13 bases. Germline loops: CDR1 SGHRS, CDR2 YFSETQ. The CDR3 covers 16 residues. This CDR3 is CASSPAGRTNTGELFF. CDR3 DNA: TGCGCCAGCAGCCCCGCGGGACGGACGAACACCGGGGAGCTGTTTTTT.

As regards this clone: The DNA is omitted, as the CDR3 cannot be located on it reliably, and the CDR3 follows TCRdb's listing. This chain joins TRBV11-3 and TRBJ2-5; the D call TRBD2 from the table was never checked on the DNA. The length of the CDR3 is 14 amino acids, counting both ends. CDR1 and CDR2 (germline): SGHNT, YENEEA. CDR3 sequence reads: CASSPFFGSGAQYF.

V gene TRBV19 combines with J gene TRBJ2-1; a weak D match, TRBD1 (5 bases). Germline CDR1 and CDR2: LNHDA and SQIVND (reference sequence). Trimming pared 5 bases from V and 0 bases from J, leaving 8 bases between. There are 14 residues in the CDR3. The CDR3: CASSPQGSYNEQFF. Written as DNA, the CDR3 is TGTGCCAGTAGTCCCCAGGGCTCCTACAATGAGCAGTTCTTC.

This clone was observed a single time. V gene TRBV19 combines with J gene TRBJ2-1, with TRBD2 matching 9 bases. The CDR3 loop spans 15 amino acids. J was trimmed by 7 bases and V by 3 bases; bases with no gene match: 7. CDR1 is LNHDA and CDR2 is SQIVND in the germline V gene (reference sequence). CDR3 region: CASSIASGGPNEQFF. The CDR3 nucleotides are TGTGCCAGTAGTATTGCAAGCGGGGGGCCAAATGAGCAGTTCTTC.